Listed below are T cell receptor beta chains from one sample, sequenced in a study of blood T cell repertoires in COVID-19. Here immunoSEQ multiplex PCR was the method, and the copy in TCRdb shows in-frame clones only, minus some. The repertoire holds hundreds of thousands of clones, with 86% as singletons. Source material: peripheral blood. Source of these receptors: a woman in her twenties or thirties with active or convalescent COVID-19. Each CDR3 is given with its conserved first and last residue. The order of the fields is V gene, J gene, CDR3 protein.

TRBV29-1	TRBJ1-2	CSARDRYYGYTF
TRBV5-8	TRBJ1-5	CASSLAGDRVRQPQHF
TRBV12-3/TRBV12-4	TRBJ1-2	CASRGTGDGYTF
TRBV5-4	TRBJ1-2	CASSLASGVNYGYTF
TRBV7-7	TRBJ2-7	CASSSGSGPSYEQYF
TRBV7-8	TRBJ2-7	CASSLVPGQIYEQYF
TRBV3-1/TRBV3-2	TRBJ1-2	CASSSGQARGGGYTF
TRBV5-5	TRBJ1-4	CASSLGTVVSPTNEKLFF
TRBV29-1	TRBJ2-1	CSVDPGQGLTSSYNEQFF
TRBV11-3	TRBJ1-1	CASSLAGGANTEAFF
TRBV10-3	TRBJ1-6	CAARDYSSDSPLHF
TRBV5-4	TRBJ1-3	CASSSRAGNTIYF
TRBV2	TRBJ2-1	CASKGQVSYNEQFF
TRBV30	TRBJ2-3	CAWGGIAGGSTDTQYF
TRBV21-1	TRBJ2-2	CASSSGLAGITGELFF
TRBV6-5	TRBJ1-5	CASTSGLQPQHF
TRBV30	TRBJ1-6	CAWSLDSNSPLHF
TRBV5-6	TRBJ1-5	CASSSTWGERGNQPQHF
TRBV3-1/TRBV3-2	TRBJ1-1	CASSQGQLNTEAFF
TRBV5-5	TRBJ2-7	CASSQAGYLSYEQYF
TRBV25-1	TRBJ1-2	CASSVAPEGSYYGYTF
TRBV28	TRBJ2-3	CASIEQGKADTQYF
TRBV13	TRBJ2-3	CASRSGDWGTDTQYF
TRBV6-6	TRBJ1-5	CASSQGEVNQPQHF
TRBV15	TRBJ2-2	CATSPGTSGRAGELFF
TRBV5-6	TRBJ2-6	CASSLSGQGLSGANVLTF
TRBV6-5	TRBJ1-6	CASSHRGHSPLHF
TRBV11-2	TRBJ2-1	CASSIPGLGGNEQFF
TRBV10-3	TRBJ2-2	CAISGKGQTTGELFF
TRBV7-8	TRBJ2-3	CASSLDSSFVEESDTQYF
TRBV28	TRBJ2-1	CASSLSSGRIYNEQFF
TRBV27	TRBJ2-3	CASSLPGGPGDTQYF
TRBV7-2	TRBJ1-2	CASSTDRANYGYTF
TRBV5-6	TRBJ1-3	CASSRTGVGNTIYF
TRBV4-2	TRBJ2-7	CASSRGLAGGSSYEQYF